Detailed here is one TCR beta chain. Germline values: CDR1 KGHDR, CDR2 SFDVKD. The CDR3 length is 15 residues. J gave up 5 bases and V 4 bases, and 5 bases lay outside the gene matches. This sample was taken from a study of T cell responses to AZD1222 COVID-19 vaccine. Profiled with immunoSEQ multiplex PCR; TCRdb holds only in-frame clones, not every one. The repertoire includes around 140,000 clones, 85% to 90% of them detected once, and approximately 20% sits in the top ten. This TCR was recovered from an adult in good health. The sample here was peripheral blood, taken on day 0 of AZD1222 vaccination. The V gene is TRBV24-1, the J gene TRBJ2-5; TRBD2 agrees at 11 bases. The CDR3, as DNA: TGTGCCACCAGTGACCTAACTAGCGGGGGTGAGACCCAGTACTTC. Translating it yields CATSDLTSGGETQYF.